This T cell receptor beta chain appears in the sequencing data of a study of blood T cell repertoires in COVID-19. Overall study: The United States, Italy and Spain supplied acute and convalescent COVID-19 samples.

This CDR3 has 15 residues. The V and J ends lost 3 bases and 1 base, in that order; junction bases with no gene match: 2. The germline V gene has CDR1 MNHEY and CDR2 SMNVEV (reference sequence). The repertoire was sequenced with immunoSEQ multiplex PCR; TCRdb's copy has only in-frame clones and lacks some. The data contain more than 65,000 clones, approximately 80% of them seen just once; the ten biggest clones take up roughly 10%. The origin of this receptor is a human donor in a cohort sampled during active COVID-19. The chain couples TRBV27 to TRBJ2-5, with 10 bases identical to TRBD2. Sample: peripheral blood. In DNA, the CDR3 is TGTGCCAGCAGTTTCGCTAGCGGGGGCCAAGAGACCCAGTACTTC. Its protein product is CASSFASGGQETQYF.